Each of the 12 T cell receptor beta chains below was sequenced from the same sample in a study of blood T cell repertoires in COVID-19. Sequencing was performed with immunoSEQ multiplex PCR; in TCRdb, only in-frame clones are kept and a portion is missing. The data show 160,000 or so clones, with 90% to 95% seen just once and roughly 2% held by the top ten. The sequenced material came from peripheral blood. The receptors here all came from an older woman with COVID-19, enrolled during active disease.

The chain combines TRBV10-3 with TRBJ1-1; D is unclear. Trimming left V 6 bases short and J 1 base short, with 12 bases between. Germline CDR1 reads ENHRY; CDR2 reads SYGVKD. This CDR3 comprises 14 residues. CDR3 in amino acids: CAISLEGGNTEAFF. CDR3 nucleotide sequence: TGTGCCATCAGCCTGGAGGGCGGGAACACTGAAGCTTTCTTT.

J is TRBJ1-6 and V is TRBV3-1 (or the pseudogene TRBV3-2), with a tentative D call TRBD1 (6 bases). The length of the CDR3 is 14 residues. The germline V gene has CDR1 LGHDT and CDR2 YNNKEL (reference sequence). V lost 6 bases to trimming and J lost 8 bases, with 14 bases between them. CDR3 nucleotide sequence: TGTGCCAGCAGGGGAGGGGGGTTTCATTCACCCCTCCACTTT. As protein: CASRGGGFHSPLHF.

The count of this clone is one. This chain connects TRBV29-1 to TRBJ1-3, with TRBD1 as a possible D gene (6 bases). V lost 8 bases, J lost 0 bases, and 11 bases lay in between. This CDR3 comprises 13 residues. Germline lookup yields CDR1 SQVTM and CDR2 ANQGSEA. CDR3 sequence: CSILDSSGNTIYF. The CDR3 region has the DNA TGCAGCATCCTGGACAGCTCTGGAAACACCATATATTTT.

The chain employs TRBV9 and TRBJ1-6; unclear D gene. The CDR3 runs 12 residues. Germline V CDR1 and CDR2: SGDLS, YYNGEE. Trimming took off 5 bases at V and 8 bases at J, with 8 bases between the two ends. Written as DNA, the CDR3 is TGTGCCAGCAGGGCTGAGGATTCACCCCTCCACTTT. Amino acid sequence: CASRAEDSPLHF. The complete variable domain, with remaining parts taken from reference TRBV9 and TRBJ1-6, reads DSGVTQTPKHLITATGQRVTLRCSPRSGDLSVYWYQQSLDQGLQFLIQYYNGEERAKGNILERFSAQQFPDLHSELNLSSLELGDSALYFCASRAEDSPLHFGNGTRLTVT.

The V and J genes are TRBV6-2 or TRBV6-3 and TRBJ2-1; 12 bases are shared with TRBD2. The CDR3 runs to 18 residues. Unmatched junction bases numbered 7, after V lost 0 bases and J lost 4 bases. From germline, CDR1 is MNHEY and CDR2 SVGEGT. The DNA for the CDR3 is TGTGCCAGCAGTTACTCGACGAGGCTAGCGGGGGGGTACAATGAGCAGTTCTTC. Translating it yields CASSYSTRLAGGYNEQFF.

The chain carries TRBV3-1 (or the pseudogene TRBV3-2) and TRBJ2-3; 8 bases match TRBD2. There are 15 residues in the CDR3. The ends lost 3 bases at V and 6 bases at J; junction bases unmatched: 8. CDR1 and CDR2 (germline): LGHDT, YNNKEL (reference sequence). CDR3 DNA: TGTGCCAGCAGCCAGGCTAGCGGGCACGGGGATACGCAGTATTTT. This sequence encodes CASSQASGHGDTQYF.

This clone was seen a few times. This rearrangement joins TRBV7-9 to TRBJ1-1; 7 bases map to TRBD1. The CDR3 loop spans 15 amino acids. The ends lost 1 base at V and 2 bases at J; junction bases unmatched: 4. Per the germline V gene, CDR1 is SEHNR and CDR2 is FQNEAQ (reference sequence). CDR3: CASSLEQGQNTEAFF. The CDR3 nucleotides are TGTGCCAGCAGCTTAGAACAGGGGCAAAACACTGAAGCTTTCTTT. The full variable domain, completed using reference TRBV7-9 and TRBJ1-1, is DTGVSQNPRHKITKRGQNVTFRCDPISEHNRLYWYRQTLGQGPEFLTYFQNEAQLEKSRLLSDRFSAERPKGSFSTLEIQRTEQGDSAMYLCASSLEQGQNTEAFFGQGTRLTVV.

V and J are TRBV6-5 and TRBJ2-7; no definite D call. V lost 2 bases and J lost 0, with 5 bases in between. The CDR3 sequence is 13 residues long. Germline CDR1 MNHEY, CDR2 SVGAGI. The CDR3 DNA reads as TGTGCCAGCAGTTACGGCAACTCCTACGAGCAGTACTTC. Its translation is CASSYGNSYEQYF.

The chain has TRBV6-5 and TRBJ1-2; a weak D match, TRBD1 (6 bases). The V end was cut by 7 bases, the J end by 2 bases, with 11 bases between. Germline assignment: CDR1 MNHEY and CDR2 SVGAGI. The CDR3 runs 13 residues. The CDR3 nucleotides read TGTGCCAGCAAGACCGGGACAAACTATGGCTACACCTTC. Translating gives CASKTGTNYGYTF.

This rearrangement joins TRBV7-9 to TRBJ1-2; possibly TRBD1 for D (5 bases). This CDR3 is 12 amino acids long. Germline V gives CDR1 SEHNR, CDR2 FQNEAQ (reference sequence). V was clipped by 4 bases and J by 4 bases, with 7 bases between them. The CDR3 here is CASSYTGYGYTF. CDR3 bases: TGTGCCAGCAGCTACACAGGCTATGGCTACACCTTC.

The chain has TRBV29-1 and TRBJ1-1; 7 nucleotides agree with TRBD1. The CDR3 totals 13 residues. Germline V gene lookup returns CDR1 SQVTM and CDR2 ANQGSEA. J gave up 1 base and V 7 bases, and 6 bases lay outside the gene matches. The CDR3 coding sequence is TGCAGCGCTTGGACAGGCCAGAACACTGAAGCTTTCTTT. It yields the protein CSAWTGQNTEAFF.

Here the CDR3 reads CASSLTGQASYEQYF. DNA for the CDR3: TGTGCCAGCAGTTTAACAGGACAGGCATCCTACGAGCAGTACTTC. The rearrangement uses TRBV27 and TRBJ2-7; TRBD1 matches at 7 bases. J gave up 1 base and V 2 bases, and 5 bases lay outside the gene matches. Germline V gene lookup returns CDR1 MNHEY and CDR2 SMNVEV (reference sequence). This CDR3 has 15 residues.